This T cell receptor (beta chain) was sequenced for a study of T cell changes during pregnancy in multiple sclerosis (dated by TCRdb to between 2017 and 2020). For context, the study as a whole: Changes in the T cell repertoire over the course of pregnancy were examined in this study in women with multiple sclerosis.

As to this clone: Its antigen is still unknown. Base qualities were left out, and no much larger clone turns up one base away.

Receptor amplification or capture employed the immunoSEQ multiplex PCR assay. The source is immuneACCESS, and TCRdb retained only in-frame sequences with V and J called. Part of the clones is not carried over; for the studies checked, unresolved V genes explain less than half of this, and the remainder is unexplained. In all, the sample holds approximately 41,000 clones, and roughly 93% of those were seen once. The ten largest clones capture roughly 1.4% of the sample. Taken from cysteine to phenylalanine, the CDR3 has 14 residues. Only CDR3 DNA remains: 42 bases, in frame from the first base. V and J lose 2 bases and 0 bases, and a span of 10 bases separates them. CDR1 and CDR2, per the germline V gene (reference sequence), are GTSNPN and SVGIG.

Input material: PBMCs (not recorded whether the cells were cultured). This sequence was found in a female donor with multiple sclerosis, enrolled in a pregnancy study. The chain couples TRBV30 to TRBJ1-2; no confident D gene assignment can be made. The DNA sequence is as follows: TGTGCCTGGAGTCGGGGAGGTACTAACTATGGCTACACCTTC. Its protein is CAWSRGGTNYGYTF.